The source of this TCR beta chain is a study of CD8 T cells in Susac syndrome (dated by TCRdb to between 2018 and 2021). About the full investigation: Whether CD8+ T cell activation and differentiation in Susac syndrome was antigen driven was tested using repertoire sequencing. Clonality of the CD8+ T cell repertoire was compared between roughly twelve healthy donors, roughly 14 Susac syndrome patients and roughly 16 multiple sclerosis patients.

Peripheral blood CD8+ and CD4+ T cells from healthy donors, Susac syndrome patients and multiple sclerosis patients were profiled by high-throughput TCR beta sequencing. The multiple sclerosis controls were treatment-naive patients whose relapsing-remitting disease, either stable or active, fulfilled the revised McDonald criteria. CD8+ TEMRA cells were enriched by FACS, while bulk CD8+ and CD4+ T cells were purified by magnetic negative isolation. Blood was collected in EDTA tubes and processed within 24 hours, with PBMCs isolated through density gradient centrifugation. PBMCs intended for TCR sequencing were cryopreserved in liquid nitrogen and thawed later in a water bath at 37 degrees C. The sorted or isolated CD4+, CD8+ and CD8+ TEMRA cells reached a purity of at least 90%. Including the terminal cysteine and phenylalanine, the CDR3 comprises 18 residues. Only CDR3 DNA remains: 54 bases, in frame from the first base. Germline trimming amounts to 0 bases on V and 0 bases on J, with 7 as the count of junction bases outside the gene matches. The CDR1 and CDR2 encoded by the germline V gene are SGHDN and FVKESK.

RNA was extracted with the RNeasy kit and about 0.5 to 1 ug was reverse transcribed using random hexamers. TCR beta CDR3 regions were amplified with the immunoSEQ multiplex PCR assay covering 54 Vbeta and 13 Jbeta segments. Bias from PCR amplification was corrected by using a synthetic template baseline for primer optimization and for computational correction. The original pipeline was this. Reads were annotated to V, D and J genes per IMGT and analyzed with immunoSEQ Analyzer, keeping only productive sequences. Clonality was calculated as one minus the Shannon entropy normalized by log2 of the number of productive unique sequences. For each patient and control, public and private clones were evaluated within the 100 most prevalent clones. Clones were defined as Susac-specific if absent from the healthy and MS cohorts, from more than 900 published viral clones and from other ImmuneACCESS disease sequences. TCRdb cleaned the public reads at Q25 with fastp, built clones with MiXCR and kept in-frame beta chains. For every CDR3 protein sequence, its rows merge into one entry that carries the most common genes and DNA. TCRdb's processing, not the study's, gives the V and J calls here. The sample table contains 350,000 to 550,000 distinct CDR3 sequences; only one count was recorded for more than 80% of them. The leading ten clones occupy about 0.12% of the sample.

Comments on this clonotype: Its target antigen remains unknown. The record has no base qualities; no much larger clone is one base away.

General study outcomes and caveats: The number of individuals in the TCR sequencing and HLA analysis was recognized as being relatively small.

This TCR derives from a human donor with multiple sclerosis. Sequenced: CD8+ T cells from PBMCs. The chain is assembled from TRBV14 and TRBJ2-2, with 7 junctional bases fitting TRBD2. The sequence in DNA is TGTGCCAGCAGCCAAGACCCCCGGGAGGACGCGAACACCGGGGAGCTGTTTTTT. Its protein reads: CASSQDPREDANTGELFF.